Following are 3 T cell receptor beta chains from one sample sequenced in a study of T cells in Graves' hyperthyroidism and ophthalmopathy (dated by TCRdb to between 2018 and 2021). The library came from multiplex PCR. Sequencing was carried out with an Illumina HiSeq 2000. The TCR beta CDR3 regions were amplified from RNA transcripts. The TCR CDR3 was subjected to a first round of RT-PCR using the HTBI primer set and the Qiagen OneStep RT-PCR kit. TCRdb trimmed the raw reads at Q25, called clones with MiXCR and kept productive beta chains. Entries that share a CDR3 protein sequence are merged under the most common genes and DNA. A total of under 750,000 distinct CDR3 sequences appear in this sample, roughly a sixth of them only once. Together, the top ten hold roughly a sixth of the sample. Material for sequencing was blood. The receptors stem from a woman between 45 and 60 years old with Graves' hyperthyroidism that later progressed to Graves' ophthalmopathy.

Comments on this clonotype: Its ends do not fully match the called genes, so a read error is possible. The J gene is TRBJ2-1, the V gene TRBV7-3; no clear D. This CDR3 region has 13 residues. Germline CDR1 SGHTA, CDR2 FQGTGA. In DNA, the CDR3 is TGTGCCAGCAGCCAAGGGCCGAGCAATGGGCAGTTCTTC. Translating gives CASSQGPSNGQFF.

This clonotype was observed at least ten times. The chain combines TRBV18 with TRBJ2-7, with D perhaps matching TRBD2 (5 bases). The length of the CDR3 is 15 residues. V was clipped by 0 bases and J by 0 bases, with 9 bases between them. In germline, CDR1 is KGHSH, CDR2 LQKENI. The CDR3 sequence: CASSPPSSDSYEQYF. CDR3 bases: TGTGCCAGCTCACCACCGAGTAGCGACTCCTACGAGCAGTACTTC.

V and J are TRBV7-9 and TRBJ1-5, with TRBD1 matching over 10 bases. The ends lost 6 bases at V and 6 bases at J; junction bases unmatched: 8. Germline loops: CDR1 SEHNR, CDR2 FQNEAQ (reference sequence). This CDR3 has 15 amino acids. The CDR3, as DNA: TGTGCCAGCAGGCGCCGGGACAGGGGAATTCAGCCCCAGCATTTT. As protein: CASRRRDRGIQPQHF.